The following is a TCR beta chain sequence with its context. Its antigen is undetermined. These data are taken from a study of shared clonotypes between healthy human individuals. At the level of the study: Ranging from 18 to 49 in age, donors were a couple of women and a few men. Per donor, CD8 memory used one plate, CD8 naive used two, CD4 memory used three and CD4 naive used three.

Caucasian adults living in Nashville, Tennessee, provided all samples. The protocol was immunoSEQ multiplex PCR, while the TCRdb copy is restricted to in-frame clones and leaves out a portion. The sample holds millions of clones; around nine tenths are singletons and the top ten take about 0.13%. The V and J ends lost 2 bases and 3 bases, in that order; junction bases with no gene match: 5. The CDR3 runs to 15 residues. CDR1 LNHNV and CDR2 YYDKDF come from the germline V gene (reference sequence). Study observations and caveats: Clonotype sharing across donors was expected to vary with sequencing depth.

Sequenced material: naive CD4+ T cells sorted from blood. Specified subset: CD45RA+ positively selected. The source of this sequence is a man aged 18 to 29 in good health. V and J are TRBV15 and TRBJ2-7; 9 bases fit TRBD1. In DNA form, the CDR3 reads TGTGCCACCAGCAGACTTAGGGGACAGGGCTACGAGCAGTACTTC. Its translation is CATSRLRGQGYEQYF.